This entry lists 22 T cell receptor beta chains sequenced from one sample in a study of blood T cell repertoires in COVID-19. Sequenced by immunoSEQ multiplex PCR; TCRdb stores in-frame clones only, minus some. The sample lists roughly 68,000 clones, more than 60% occurring once. Source material: peripheral blood. The receptor source for this set is a woman aged 45 to 65 with acute or convalescent COVID-19.

Written as DNA, the CDR3 is TGTGCCAGCAGTTACTCCCAGGCTAACTATGGCTACACCTTC. Protein product: CASSYSQANYGYTF. This chain connects TRBV6-2 or TRBV6-3 to TRBJ1-2, with D unresolved. V dropped 0 bases and J dropped 0 bases, with 5 bases sitting between them. The germline gives CDR1 MNHEY, CDR2 SVGEGT. This CDR3 has 14 amino acids.

This rearrangement joins TRBV18 to TRBJ2-2; 13 bases agree with TRBD2. V dropped 0 bases and J dropped 9; count of bases not matched to a gene: 4. Germline V gene sequence: CDR1 KGHSH, CDR2 LQKENI. The CDR3 spans 16 residues. The CDR3 loop is CASSPPGLAGSRELFF. CDR3 DNA sequence: TGTGCCAGCTCACCACCGGGACTAGCGGGATCCCGGGAGCTGTTTTTT.

A few counts support this clone. V gene TRBV28 combines with J gene TRBJ2-1; 16 bases align to TRBD2. The ends lost 10 bases at V and 0 bases at J; junction bases unmatched: 12. The germline CDR1 and CDR2 sequences are MDHEN and SYDVKM. The CDR3 consists of 19 residues. CDR3 region: CAIRTTGLAGGSSYNEQFF. The CDR3 DNA follows: TGTGCCATCCGGACTACGGGACTAGCGGGAGGGAGCTCCTACAATGAGCAGTTCTTC.

This clone was counted once. J is TRBJ1-2 and V is TRBV12-3 or TRBV12-4; the D is unclear. This CDR3 is built from 13 residues. V was trimmed by 3 bases and J by 2 bases, leaving 7 bases between them. CDR3 DNA: TGTGCCAGCAGTTTCGAGGGAAACTATGGCTACACCTTC. Amino acids: CASSFEGNYGYTF.

This clone was counted a few times. The chain carries TRBV5-1 and TRBJ1-1, with D uncertain. The CDR3 contains 14 residues. V dropped 3 bases and J dropped 1 base, with 10 bases sitting between them. Germline-derived CDR1 and CDR2 are SGHRS and YFSETQ. The CDR3 bases are TGCGCCAGCAGCTACAGCGAGGGGAACACTGAAGCTTTCTTT. This translates into CASSYSEGNTEAFF.

The CDR3 protein is CASPSGQMPYEQYF. CDR3 in DNA: TGTGCCAGCCCCTCCGGACAGATGCCCTACGAGCAGTACTTC. The chain carries TRBV11-3 and TRBJ2-7; weak D call: TRBD1 (6 bases). From germline, CDR1 is SGHNT and CDR2 YENEEA. Deletions cut 8 bases from V and 2 bases from J, with 16 bases between. There are 14 residues in the CDR3.

Here the CDR3 DNA reads TGCGCCAGCAGCTTGGCCGGGACTAATGAAAAACTGTTTTTT. It yields the protein CASSLAGTNEKLFF. The rearrangement uses TRBV5-1 and TRBJ1-4; no clear D. Germline values: CDR1 SGHRS, CDR2 YFSETQ. The CDR3 loop spans 14 amino acids. V lost 0 bases to trimming and J lost 2 bases, with 5 bases between them.

The chain links TRBV30 to TRBJ1-6; a weak D match, TRBD1 (5 bases). Trimming shortened V by 5 bases and J by 10 bases, and 12 bases separated the two germline ends. This CDR3 comprises 12 residues. The germline V gene has CDR1 GTSNPN and CDR2 SVGIG (reference sequence). The CDR3 loop reads CAWGAGLSPLHF. Here the CDR3 DNA reads TGTGCCTGGGGGGCAGGGCTCTCACCCCTCCACTTT.

The J gene is TRBJ2-5, the V gene TRBV5-1; D ambiguous. V gave up 2 bases and J gave up 5 bases, with 7 bases separating them. CDR3 length equals 12 residues. Germline-derived CDR1 and CDR2 are SGHRS and YFSETQ. The CDR3 protein is CASSFSPETQYF. CDR3 DNA sequence: TGCGCCAGCAGCTTCTCTCCCGAGACCCAGTACTTC.

The V and J genes are TRBV18 and TRBJ2-1, with TRBD1 matching over 9 bases. The germline V gene has CDR1 KGHSH and CDR2 LQKENI. This CDR3 spans 15 amino acids. Trimming cost V 0 bases and J 7 bases; bases outside gene matches: 4. As DNA, the CDR3 is TGTGCCAGCTCACCACCAACGGGACAGGGAAATGAGCAGTTCTTC. Translation gives CASSPPTGQGNEQFF.

By sample fraction, this clone is medium-sized. V and J are TRBV12-3 or TRBV12-4 and TRBJ2-2; D is uncertain. The CDR3 runs to 13 residues. Trimming removed 5 bases from V and 3 bases from J, with 7 bases in between. CDR3 sequence (DNA): TGTGCCAGCAGTGGGCACGACACCGGGGAGCTGTTTTTT. Translation: CASSGHDTGELFF.

This rearrangement joins TRBV30 to TRBJ2-1; 13 bases line up with TRBD2. The CDR3 totals 15 residues. The germline CDR1 and CDR2 sequences are GTSNPN and SVGIG (reference sequence). With V trimmed by 1 base and J by 9 bases, 6 bases remained unmatched. The CDR3 nucleotides are TGTGCCTGGAGTGCGGGGACTAGCGGGATAGGTGAGCAGTTCTTC. This translates into CAWSAGTSGIGEQFF.

This clone occurred once. This chain joins TRBV30 and TRBJ1-2, with TRBD1 as a possible D gene (5 bases). Per germline, CDR1 GTSNPN and CDR2 SVGIG (reference sequence). This CDR3 contains 14 residues. With 0 bases removed from V and 4 bases from J, the gap between germline ends came to 12 bases. Here the CDR3 DNA reads TGTGCCTGGAGTGTAGCCGCAGGGTTCTATGGCTACACCTTC. Translation gives CAWSVAAGFYGYTF.

The genes are TRBV6-2 or TRBV6-3 and TRBJ1-2, with TRBD1 as a possible D gene (5 bases). The V gene lost 0 bases and the J gene lost 4 bases, with 15 bases spanning the gap. The germline gives CDR1 MNHEY, CDR2 SVGEGT. This CDR3 region has 16 residues. The CDR3 nucleotides read TGTGCCAGCAGTTACTCGATTGTAAGGGGCACCTATGGCTACACCTTC. As protein: CASSYSIVRGTYGYTF.

CDR3 DNA sequence: TGTGCCAGCAGCCCGACCCTGGGGCAGCGAAGGGAAAAACTGTTTTTT. Its protein product is CASSPTLGQRREKLFF. V and J are TRBV14 and TRBJ1-4, with a weak D call TRBD1 (5 bases). The germline V and J ends were trimmed by 4 bases and 8 bases, with 20 bases remaining between them. This CDR3 spans 16 amino acids. The V gene's germline CDR1 is SGHDN and CDR2 FVKESK.

The chain employs TRBV5-1 and TRBJ1-4, with D uncertain. The CDR3 length is 16 residues. V dropped 0 bases and J dropped 0 bases, with 9 bases sitting between them. The V gene's germline CDR1 is SGHRS and CDR2 YFSETQ. The CDR3 DNA follows: TGCGCCAGCAGCTTGGGATACACCTCAACTAATGAAAAACTGTTTTTT. It codes for CASSLGYTSTNEKLFF.

This rearrangement joins TRBV29-1 to TRBJ2-2, with 10 bases that match TRBD2. The CDR3 covers 17 residues. Germline values: CDR1 SQVTM, CDR2 ANQGSEA. V lost 5 bases, J lost 6 bases, and 15 bases stayed unmatched. CDR3 in amino acids: CSVIKTGTSVSAGELFF. The DNA for the CDR3 is TGCAGCGTTATAAAGACCGGGACTAGCGTTTCTGCCGGGGAGCTGTTTTTT.

The genes are TRBV5-4 and TRBJ2-7; 12 positions match TRBD1. In germline, CDR1 is SGHNT, CDR2 YYREEE (reference sequence). The CDR3 sequence is 15 residues long. J was trimmed by 0 bases and V by 4 bases; bases with no gene match: 2. Here the CDR3 reads CASSPGQGASYEQYF. The CDR3 DNA follows: TGTGCCAGCAGCCCGGGACAGGGGGCCTCCTACGAGCAGTACTTC.

J is TRBJ1-2 and V is TRBV6-1; 10 bases agree with TRBD1. The germline V gene has CDR1 MNHNS and CDR2 SASEGT. CDR3 size: 14 residues. The V gene end was trimmed by 3 bases and the J gene end by 3 bases; junction bases not matched to a gene: 1. DNA of the CDR3: TGTGCCAGCAGTGAGGGACAGGGGCACTATGGCTACACCTTC. Protein sequence: CASSEGQGHYGYTF.

This chain joins TRBV18 and TRBJ1-6, with D unresolved. Trimming cost V 5 bases and J 10 bases, with 18 bases left between them. Germline V CDR1 and CDR2: KGHSH, LQKENI. This CDR3 has 15 amino acids. CDR3 nucleotide sequence: TGTGCCAGCTCAGAAGACACGGCCTTAGGATCACCCCTCCACTTT. This sequence encodes CASSEDTALGSPLHF.

V gene TRBV29-1 combines with J gene TRBJ2-7, with 7 bases that match TRBD1. CDR3 length: 16 residues. Germline V gene lookup returns CDR1 SQVTM and CDR2 ANQGSEA. With 1 base clipped from V and 1 base from J, the junction kept 10 bases outside the gene matches. The CDR3 bases are TGCAGCGTTGAAGGCGACAGGGCCTCAAATTCCTACGAGCAGTACTTC. This sequence encodes CSVEGDRASNSYEQYF.

The V gene is TRBV27, the J gene TRBJ1-2; no definite D call. CDR1 MNHEY and CDR2 SMNVEV come from the germline V gene (reference sequence). This CDR3 region has 15 residues. With 2 bases removed from V and 4 bases from J, the gap between germline ends came to 14 bases. In DNA, the CDR3 is TGTGCCAGCAGTTTAAAACCCCCCCCCAGCTATGGCTACACCTTC. This translates into CASSLKPPPSYGYTF.